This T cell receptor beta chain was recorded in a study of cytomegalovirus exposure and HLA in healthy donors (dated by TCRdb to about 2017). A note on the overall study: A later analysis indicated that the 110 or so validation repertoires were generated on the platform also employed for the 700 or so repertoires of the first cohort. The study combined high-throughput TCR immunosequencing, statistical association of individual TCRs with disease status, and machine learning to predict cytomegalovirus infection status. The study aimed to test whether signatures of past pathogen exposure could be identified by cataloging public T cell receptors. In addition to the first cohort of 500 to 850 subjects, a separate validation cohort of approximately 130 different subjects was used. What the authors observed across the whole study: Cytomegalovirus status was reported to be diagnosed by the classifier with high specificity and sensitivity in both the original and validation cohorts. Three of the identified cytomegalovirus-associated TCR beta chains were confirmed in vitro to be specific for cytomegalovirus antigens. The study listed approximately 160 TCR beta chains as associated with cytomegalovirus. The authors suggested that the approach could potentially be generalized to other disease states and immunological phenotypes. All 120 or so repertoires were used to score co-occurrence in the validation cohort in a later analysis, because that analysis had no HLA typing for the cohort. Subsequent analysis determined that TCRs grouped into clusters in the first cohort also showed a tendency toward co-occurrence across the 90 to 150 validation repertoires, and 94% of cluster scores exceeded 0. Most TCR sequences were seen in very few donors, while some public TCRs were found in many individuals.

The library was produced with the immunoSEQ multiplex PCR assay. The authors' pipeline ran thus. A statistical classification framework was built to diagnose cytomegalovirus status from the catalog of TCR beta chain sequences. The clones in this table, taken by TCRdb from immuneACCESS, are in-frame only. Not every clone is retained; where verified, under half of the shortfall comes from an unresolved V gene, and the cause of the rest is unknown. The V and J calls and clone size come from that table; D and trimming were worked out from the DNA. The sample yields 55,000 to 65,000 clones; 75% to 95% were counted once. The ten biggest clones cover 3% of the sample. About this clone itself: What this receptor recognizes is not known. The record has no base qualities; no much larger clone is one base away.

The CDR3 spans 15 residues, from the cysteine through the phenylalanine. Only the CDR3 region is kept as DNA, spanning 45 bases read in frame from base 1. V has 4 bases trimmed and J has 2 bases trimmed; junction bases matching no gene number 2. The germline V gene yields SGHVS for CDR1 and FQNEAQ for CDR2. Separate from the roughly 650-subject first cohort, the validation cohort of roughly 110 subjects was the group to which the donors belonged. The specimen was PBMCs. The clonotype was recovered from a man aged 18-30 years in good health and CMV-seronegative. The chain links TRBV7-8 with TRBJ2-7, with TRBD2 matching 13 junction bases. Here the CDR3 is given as CASSSGLAGPYEQYF. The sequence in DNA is TGTGCCAGCAGCTCGGGACTAGCGGGGCCCTACGAGCAGTACTTC.